Given below is one T cell receptor beta chain in context. No antigen is known for it. The sample originates from a study of T cell repertoires in cytomegalovirus infection. Study overall: HLA-C-restricted CMV epitopes, recently identified, and well-studied HLA-B-restricted ones were used by the study. A matching HLA type, together with CMV infection, was signaled by public TCR beta signatures.

TCRdb reprocessed the reads via MiXCR and lists one record per CDR3 protein. The sample has approximately 89,000 distinct CDR3 sequences, over 25% seen once. Per the germline V gene, CDR1 is MGHRA and CDR2 is YSYEKL. V lost 1 base, J lost 7 bases, and 9 bases stayed unmatched. The CDR3 is made up of 15 amino acids. The source material was CD8+ T cells from cultured PBMCs, sampled from culture after CMV antigen stimulation. The rearrangement links TRBV4-1 to TRBJ1-2; 7 bases align to TRBD1. This clonotype was sampled from a human donor in good health (CMV status not recorded). Some clones in this sample may be carry-over from other donors' samples. The CDR3 loop reads CASSQALTGMGGYTF. The CDR3, as DNA: TGCGCCAGCAGCCAAGCGTTGACAGGGATGGGTGGCTACACCTTC.